The entry that follows covers one TCR beta chain sequence. The antigen it recognizes is unknown. No much larger clonotype is one base removed from it; base qualities were not supplied. Explained via the paper, the treatment or condition label denotes: roughly 19 received Ad26.COV2.S at low or high dose, single or two shots; about 5 received placebo; per-sample allocation not given. Repertoires of vaccine and placebo recipients were sequenced from samples taken on day 63 after the first injection. Between 29 July and 7 August 2020, Cohort 1b enrolled 20 to 30 adults aged 18-55 years at one site in Boston, USA. As a vaccine, Ad26.COV2.S was a replication-incompetent adenovirus type 26 vector that expressed a prefusion-stabilized SARS-CoV-2 spike protein derived from the original Wuhan strain. The CDR3 runs 13 residues from the cysteine to the phenylalanine. The CDR3 DNA has 39 bases and is translated from base 1. The germline V gene (reference sequence) provides CDR1 GTSNPN and CDR2 SVGIG. Trimming accounts for 4 bases at V and 4 bases at J, while the number of junction bases matched to no gene is 6.

This entry comes from a study of Ad26.COV2.S vaccination and SARS-CoV-2 variants listed by TCRdb under 2021. In the study overall: Donors in the vaccine arm were drawn from COV1001, a phase I-IIa trial of Ad26.COV2.S in healthy adults that was multicentre, randomized, double-blind and placebo-controlled. A total of some 30 samples were included in the TCR-sequenced set, comprising 19 Ad26.COV2.S vaccine recipients, 5 placebo recipients and 8 SARS-CoV-2 convalescent individuals. TCRbeta repertoire sequencing served as the tool for gauging how specific and how broad the SARS-CoV-2-reactive T cell receptors were following Ad26.COV2.S vaccination. Trial participants were randomized into five groups of five: low-dose or high-dose Ad26.COV2.S given once or twice, or placebo on both occasions. Blinding of investigators to trial group allocation was maintained during experiments and outcome assessment. Ad26.COV2.S was administered intramuscularly at a dose of 5x10^10 or 1x10^11 viral particles, either as one shot or as two shots given 56 days apart. What the work shows at the level of the full study, not this receptor alone: According to the authors, total T cell responses may have been underestimated by the TCR breadth and depth analyses. After vaccination, substantial breadth of spike-specific CD8+ and CD4+ T cell responses was reported. Higher spike-specific TCR breadth was observed in Ad26.COV2.S recipients than in placebo recipients (P = 0.0014). The study lacked the statistical power to compare responses across vaccine doses or regimens. Comparable non-spike TCR breadth was observed between vaccine and placebo recipients, consistent with only spike being contained in the vaccine.

TCRbeta CDR3 regions were sequenced with the immunoSEQ Assay. After extraction, genomic DNA underwent amplification by bias-controlled multiplex PCR, followed by high-throughput sequencing. As for the authors' bioinformatics: To quantify the absolute abundance of every unique TCRbeta CDR3 region, sequences were collapsed and filtered. T cell fraction was estimated by normalizing TCRbeta template counts to usable DNA, with usable DNA measured through amplification of reference genes found in all nucleated cells. Repertoire TCRs were annotated as SARS-CoV-2-specific when V gene, CDR3 amino acid sequence and J gene were exactly matched to a known reactive TCR set. MIRA supplied the reference SARS-CoV-2 TCR set, which was filtered for enrichment in COVID-19-positive ImmuneCODE repertoires so that public or cross-reactive TCRs were removed. Drawing on the MIRA antigens, annotated TCRs were analysed further at the level of specific ORF or position within ORF. Breadth was defined as annotated unique rearrangements over total unique productive rearrangements; depth was the summed frequency of those rearrangements. TCR breadth was compared between groups using two-sided Wilcoxon rank-sum tests. Drawn from immuneACCESS, this table holds only the in-frame rearrangements with V and J called that TCRdb kept. Clones are partly lost; checked studies trace under half to an unresolved V gene and leave the rest unexplained. The DNA gave D and trimming, while V, J and clone size come from that table. This sample lists under 550,000 clones; over 75% were detected once. 12% of the sample rests with the top ten.

The material sequenced was peripheral blood, taken in a trial of Ad26.COV2.S vaccine versus placebo. This receptor was obtained from a person between 18 and 65 years old who received the Ad26.COV2.S COVID-19 vaccine or a placebo. The V and J segments used are TRBV30 and TRBJ1-1; 7 of the junction bases match TRBD1. The DNA sequence reads TGTGCCTGGATCCCATCAGGGGGCACTGAAGCTTTCTTT. Its translation is CAWIPSGGTEAFF.